This TCR beta chain was observed in a study of T cells in Graves' hyperthyroidism and ophthalmopathy. Study context: Peripheral blood samples were taken at initial diagnosis, prior to any treatment. Notes on the study in general: Most expanded thyroid clonotypes above 0.001 also appeared in blood. A 13 V-J signature model discriminated ophthalmopathy versus stable hyperthyroidism.

Deletions cut 2 bases from V and 0 bases from J, with 10 bases between. The CDR3 contains 16 residues. Germline CDR1 reads LNHNV; CDR2 reads YYDKDF (reference sequence). TCR beta CDR3 regions were amplified from RNA transcripts. First-round RT-PCR targeting the TCR CDR3 was performed with the HTBI primer set. TCRdb independently ran MiXCR on the multiplex PCR reads; one entry per CDR3 protein. The sample has approximately 200,000 distinct CDR3 sequences; around 19% are singletons. At least ten counts were recorded for this clonotype. Its antigen is not known. The chain uses TRBV15 and TRBJ1-4; D is unclear. The sample taken for sequencing was blood. The sequence came from a man aged 35-49 years with Graves' hyperthyroidism. This CDR3 reads CATSRQASATNEKLFF. DNA of the CDR3: TGTGCCACCAGCAGACAGGCCAGCGCAACTAATGAAAAACTGTTTTTT. Full variable domain (rest looked up from reference TRBV15 and TRBJ1-4): DAMVIQNPRYQVTQFGKPVTLSCSQTLNHNVMYWYQQKSSQAPKLLFHYYDKDFNNEADTPDNFQSRRPNTSFCFLDIRSPGLGDTAMYLCATSRQASATNEKLFFGSGTQLSVL.